One sample yielded the 15 T cell receptor beta chains listed below, sequenced in a study of cytomegalovirus exposure and HLA in healthy donors. It was with 60 Vbeta and 13 Jbeta primers that the PCR ran. TCRdb's table, derived via immunoSEQ multiplex PCR, lists solely in-frame clones and lacks some. The sample includes some 150,000 clones, under 80% seen only once; the top ten take 2% to 2.5%. Sequencing used PBMCs. These receptor sequences come from a man aged 25-40 years in good health and CMV-seronegative.

As to this clone: A junction end diverges from the germline sequence, so it may reflect a read error. The chain has TRBV19 and TRBJ2-2, with D hard to call. The CDR3 length is 13 residues. The germline V gene encodes CDR1 LNHDA and CDR2 SQIVND (reference sequence). CDR3 in amino acids: CAARHPNIGELFF. CDR3 in DNA: TGTGCCGCTCGACACCCGAACATCGGGGAGCTGTTTTTT.

The genes are TRBV28 and TRBJ2-1; 8 bases are shared with TRBD2. Unmatched junction bases numbered 15, after V lost 7 bases and J lost 7 bases. CDR3 size: 16 residues. Germline V CDR1 and CDR2: MDHEN, SYDVKM. Written as DNA, the CDR3 is TGTGCCAGCACCACCTCGGCGGCGGGGGGTGGGAATGAGCAGTTCTTC. This encodes CASTTSAAGGGNEQFF.

V usage is TRBV5-4 and J usage is TRBJ1-1, with D tentatively TRBD1 (5 bases). This CDR3 is built from 14 residues. V was clipped by 2 bases and J by 0 bases, with 8 bases between them. Germline values: CDR1 SGHNT, CDR2 YYREEE (reference sequence). The CDR3 bases are TGTGCCAGCAGCTTAGACAGCATGAACACTGAAGCTTTCTTT. It specifies CASSLDSMNTEAFF.

The chain couples TRBV6-5 to TRBJ2-2, with a possible D match to TRBD1 (6 bases). Between the trimmed V and J ends, which lost 6 bases and 0 bases, there was a span of 11 bases. This CDR3 is 15 amino acids long. Looked up from germline, CDR1 is MNHEY and CDR2 is SVGAGI. CDR3 sequence reads: CASRGANTNTGELFF. Written as DNA, the CDR3 is TGTGCCAGCAGGGGGGCAAACACGAACACCGGGGAGCTGTTTTTT.

This rearrangement joins TRBV5-6 to TRBJ2-2; tentative D call: TRBD2 (5 bases). V lost 4 bases and J 3 bases, leaving 7 bases between the germline ends. Per the germline V gene, CDR1 is SGHDT and CDR2 is YYEEEE. The CDR3 sequence is 13 residues long. The chain's CDR3 is CASSPRDTGELFF. In DNA, the CDR3 is TGTGCCAGCAGCCCGAGGGACACCGGGGAGCTGTTTTTT.

V is TRBV7-2 and J is TRBJ2-5, with TRBD1 matching over 7 bases. The last part of the DNA fits TRBJ2-7 better; the J call may be wrong. Germline V gene sequence: CDR1 SGHTA, CDR2 FQGNSA. The CDR3 runs to 14 residues. CDR3 loop: CASSFPGTAYEQYF. The CDR3 DNA is TGTGCCAGCAGCTTTCCCGGGACAGCCTACGAGCAGTACTTC.

As for this clone: At one end the junction does not follow the germline gene, possibly because of a read error. This chain links TRBV18 with TRBJ1-2; D remains ambiguous. Germline CDR1 and CDR2: KGHSH and LQKENI. CDR3 length: 14 amino acids. This CDR3 reads CASSPRGNDYGYPF. CDR3 nucleotide sequence: TGTGCCAGCTCACCACGGGGTAACGACTATGGCTACCCCTTC.

V and J are TRBV13 and TRBJ2-7; 10 bases match TRBD2. Germline CDR1 is PRHDT and CDR2 is FYEKMQ (reference sequence). The CDR3 runs 15 residues. V shed 4 bases and J 3 bases; nucleotides not matched to a gene: 6. The CDR3 is CASSSAGTSVYEQYF. The CDR3 DNA reads as TGTGCCAGCAGCTCCGCCGGGACTAGCGTCTACGAGCAGTACTTC.

V usage is TRBV10-3 and J usage is TRBJ2-2; 9 bases are shared with TRBD1. Per the germline V gene, CDR1 is ENHRY and CDR2 is SYGVKD. The CDR3 is made up of 13 amino acids. The J segment lost 7 bases and the V segment lost 9 bases, leaving 6 bases of the junction unmatched. The chain's CDR3 is CAIGTGRNGELFF. The CDR3 DNA reads TGTGCCATTGGGACAGGGAGAAACGGGGAGCTGTTTTTT.

This clone was counted a single time. This chain joins TRBV7-9 and TRBJ2-5; 9 nucleotides line up with TRBD1. Germline loops: CDR1 SEHNR, CDR2 FQNEAQ (reference sequence). This CDR3 region has 13 residues. The trim removed 5 bases at V and 4 bases at J, leaving 2 bases unmatched. The CDR3 is CASSTTGGETQYF. CDR3 nucleotide sequence: TGTGCCAGCAGCACGACAGGGGGAGAGACCCAGTACTTC.

The chain uses TRBV28 and TRBJ2-5; the D gene is possibly TRBD1 (6 bases). The CDR3 has 15 residues. Trimming left V 2 bases short and J 2 bases short, with 12 bases between. Germline values: CDR1 MDHEN, CDR2 SYDVKM. Here the CDR3 DNA reads TGTGCCAGCAGTTTACCAGGGGATAAACAAGAGACCCAGTACTTC. It is translated as CASSLPGDKQETQYF.

This chain links TRBV7-8 with TRBJ1-4; unclear D gene. With 1 base removed from V and 4 bases from J, the gap between germline ends came to 10 bases. The CDR3 is 15 residues long. CDR1 and CDR2 from the germline V gene are SGHVS and FQNEAQ. The CDR3 nucleotides are TGTGCCAGCAGCTTAGGGAGGGAGAATAATGAAAAACTGTTTTTT. Protein: CASSLGRENNEKLFF.

The chain combines TRBV5-1 with TRBJ2-5, with 8 positions matching TRBD2. Germline-derived CDR1 and CDR2 are SGHRS and YFSETQ. V dropped 0 bases and J dropped 3; count of bases not matched to a gene: 4. The CDR3 length is 15 residues. CDR3 loop: CASSLGNSGEETQYF. In nucleotides, the CDR3 is TGCGCCAGCAGCTTGGGCAATAGCGGGGAAGAGACCCAGTACTTC.

The chain couples TRBV27 to TRBJ2-3; 9 bases map to TRBD2. CDR3 length: 15 amino acids. The germline CDR1 and CDR2 sequences are MNHEY and SMNVEV (reference sequence). V lost 10 bases and J lost 3; bases outside the gene matches: 11. Here the CDR3 DNA reads TGTGCCACCGCGGGACTAGCAGAGATGACAGATACGCAGTATTTT. Translated: CATAGLAEMTDTQYF.

The rearrangement links TRBV19 to TRBJ2-3; 9 bases agree with TRBD2. Germline V gives CDR1 LNHDA, CDR2 SQIVND (reference sequence). V was pared by 4 bases and J by 5 bases, with 4 bases of the junction left unmatched. This CDR3 is 14 amino acids long. CDR3: CASSTPTSGDTQYF. The CDR3 region has the DNA TGTGCCAGTAGTACCCCGACTAGCGGAGATACGCAGTATTTT. Combining the CDR3 with reference TRBV19 and TRBJ2-3 gives the whole variable domain DGGITQSPKYLFRKEGQNVTLSCEQNLNHDAMYWYRQDPGQGLRLIYYSQIVNDFQKGDIAEGYSVSREKKESFPLTVTSAQKNPTAFYLCASSTPTSGDTQYFGPGTRLTVL.